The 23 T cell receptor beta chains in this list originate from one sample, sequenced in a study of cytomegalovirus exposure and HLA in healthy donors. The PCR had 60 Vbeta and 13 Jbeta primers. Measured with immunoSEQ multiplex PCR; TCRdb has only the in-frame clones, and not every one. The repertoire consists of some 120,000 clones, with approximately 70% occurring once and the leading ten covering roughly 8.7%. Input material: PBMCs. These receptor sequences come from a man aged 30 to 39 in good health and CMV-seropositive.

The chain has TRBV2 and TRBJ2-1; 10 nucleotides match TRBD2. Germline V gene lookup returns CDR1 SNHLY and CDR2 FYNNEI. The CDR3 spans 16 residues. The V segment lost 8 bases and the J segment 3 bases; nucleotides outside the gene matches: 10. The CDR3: CASGLTSGLIYNEQFF. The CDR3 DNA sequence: TGTGCCAGCGGGTTGACTAGCGGGCTAATCTACAATGAGCAGTTCTTC.

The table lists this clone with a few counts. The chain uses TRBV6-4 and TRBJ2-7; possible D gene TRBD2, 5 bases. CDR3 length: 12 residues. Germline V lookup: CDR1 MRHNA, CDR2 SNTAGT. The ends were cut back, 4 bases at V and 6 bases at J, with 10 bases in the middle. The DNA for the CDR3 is TGTGCCAGCAGTGTTCAGGACTGCGAGCAGTACTTC. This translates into CASSVQDCEQYF.

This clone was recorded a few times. The CDR3 bases are TGTGCCAGCAAATCTAACAGGGGGCTTGCCTATGGCTACACCTTC. This encodes CASKSNRGLAYGYTF. The rearrangement links TRBV2 to TRBJ1-2; 9 bases agree with TRBD1. Unmatched junction bases numbered 10, after V lost 7 bases and J lost 4 bases. The germline V gene has CDR1 SNHLY and CDR2 FYNNEI. The CDR3 is made up of 15 amino acids.

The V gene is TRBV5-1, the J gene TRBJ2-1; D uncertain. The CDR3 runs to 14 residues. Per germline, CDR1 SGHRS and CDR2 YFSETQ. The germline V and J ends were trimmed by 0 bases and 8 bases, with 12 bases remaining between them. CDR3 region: CASSLAPTQDEQFF. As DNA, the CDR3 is TGCGCCAGCAGCTTGGCTCCCACCCAGGATGAGCAGTTCTTC.

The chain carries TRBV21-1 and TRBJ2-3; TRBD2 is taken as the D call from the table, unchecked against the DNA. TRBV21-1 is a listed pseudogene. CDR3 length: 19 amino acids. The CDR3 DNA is TGTGCCAGCAGCCTTCCCGAAGGGACTAGCGGGAGATGCACAGATACGCAGTATTTT. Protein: CASSLPEGTSGRCTDTQYF.

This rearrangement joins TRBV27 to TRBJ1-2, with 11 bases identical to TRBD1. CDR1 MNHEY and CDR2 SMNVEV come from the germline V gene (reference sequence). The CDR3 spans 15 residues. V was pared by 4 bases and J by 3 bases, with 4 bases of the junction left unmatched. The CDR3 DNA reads TGTGCCAGCAGTTCTGGACAGGGGGCGTACTATGGCTACACCTTC. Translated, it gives CASSSGQGAYYGYTF.

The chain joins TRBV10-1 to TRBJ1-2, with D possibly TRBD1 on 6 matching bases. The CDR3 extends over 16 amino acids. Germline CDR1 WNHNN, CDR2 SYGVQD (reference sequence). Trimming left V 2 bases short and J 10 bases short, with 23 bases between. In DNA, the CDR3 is TGCGCCAGCAGTGAGCCCGTAAAGGCAGGGGCGCCGCCCTACACCTTC. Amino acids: CASSEPVKAGAPPYTF.

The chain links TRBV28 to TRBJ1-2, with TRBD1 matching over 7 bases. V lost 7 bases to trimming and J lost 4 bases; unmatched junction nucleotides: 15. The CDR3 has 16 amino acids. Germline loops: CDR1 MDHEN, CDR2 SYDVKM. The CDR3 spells CASTSRATGQTYGYTF. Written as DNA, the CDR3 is TGTGCCAGCACCTCAAGGGCTACGGGACAGACCTATGGCTACACCTTC.

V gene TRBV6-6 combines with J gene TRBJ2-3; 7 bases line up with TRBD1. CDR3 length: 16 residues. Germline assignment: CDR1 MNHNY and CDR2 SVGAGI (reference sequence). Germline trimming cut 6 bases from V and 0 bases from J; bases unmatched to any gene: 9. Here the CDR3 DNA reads TGTGCCAGCAGCCGCCCGAGGGGGCAAAGCACAGATACGCAGTATTTT. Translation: CASSRPRGQSTDTQYF.

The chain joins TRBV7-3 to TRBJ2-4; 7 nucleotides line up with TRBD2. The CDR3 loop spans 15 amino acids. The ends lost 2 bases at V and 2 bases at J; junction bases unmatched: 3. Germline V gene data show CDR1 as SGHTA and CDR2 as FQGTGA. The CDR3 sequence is CASSLAGTTKNIQYF. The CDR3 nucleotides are TGTGCCAGCAGCTTAGCCGGGACTACCAAAAACATTCAGTACTTC.

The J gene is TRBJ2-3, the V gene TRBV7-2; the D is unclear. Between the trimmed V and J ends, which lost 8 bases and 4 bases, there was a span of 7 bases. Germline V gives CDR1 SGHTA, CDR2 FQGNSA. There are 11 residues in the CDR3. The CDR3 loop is CASRGPDTQYF. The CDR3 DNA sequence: TGTGCCAGCCGAGGTCCAGATACGCAGTATTTT.

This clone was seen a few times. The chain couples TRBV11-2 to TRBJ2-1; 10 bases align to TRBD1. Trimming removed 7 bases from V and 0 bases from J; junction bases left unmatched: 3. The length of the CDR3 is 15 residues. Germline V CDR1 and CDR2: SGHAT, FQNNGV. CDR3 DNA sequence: TGTGCCAGCAAATGGACAGGGGGCTCCTACAATGAGCAGTTCTTC. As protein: CASKWTGGSYNEQFF.

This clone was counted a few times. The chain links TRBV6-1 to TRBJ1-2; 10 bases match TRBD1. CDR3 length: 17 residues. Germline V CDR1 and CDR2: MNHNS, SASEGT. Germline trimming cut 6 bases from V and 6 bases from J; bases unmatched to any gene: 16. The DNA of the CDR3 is TGTGCCAGCAGGGAACGGATAGGGACAGGGGAGATTGATGGCTACACCTTC. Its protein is CASRERIGTGEIDGYTF.

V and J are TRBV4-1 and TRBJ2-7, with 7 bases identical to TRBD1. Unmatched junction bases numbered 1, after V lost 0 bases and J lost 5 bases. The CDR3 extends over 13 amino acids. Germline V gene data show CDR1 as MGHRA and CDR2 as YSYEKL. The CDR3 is CASSQEGGHEQYF. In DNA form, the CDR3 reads TGCGCCAGCAGCCAAGAAGGGGGCCACGAGCAGTACTTC.

CDR3 coding DNA: TGCGCCAGCAGCCTCCGACAGGGGAAGAGTTCACCCCTCCACTTT. Protein product: CASSLRQGKSSPLHF. The chain links TRBV5-1 to TRBJ1-6; 8 bases are shared with TRBD1. The germline V gene has CDR1 SGHRS and CDR2 YFSETQ. With V trimmed by 4 bases and J by 9 bases, 9 bases remained unmatched. The CDR3 has 15 residues.

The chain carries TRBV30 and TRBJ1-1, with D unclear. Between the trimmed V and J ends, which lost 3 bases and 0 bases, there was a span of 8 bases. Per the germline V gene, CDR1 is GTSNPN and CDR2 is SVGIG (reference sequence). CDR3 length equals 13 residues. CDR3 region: CAWREGMNTEAFF. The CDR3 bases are TGTGCCTGGAGGGAGGGCATGAACACTGAAGCTTTCTTT.

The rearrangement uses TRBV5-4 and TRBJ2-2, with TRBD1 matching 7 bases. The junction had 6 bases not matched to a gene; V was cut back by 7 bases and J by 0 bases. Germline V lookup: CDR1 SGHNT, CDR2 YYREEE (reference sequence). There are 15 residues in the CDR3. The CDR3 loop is CASQRQGANTGELFF. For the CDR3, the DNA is TGTGCCAGCCAAAGACAGGGAGCGAACACCGGGGAGCTGTTTTTT.

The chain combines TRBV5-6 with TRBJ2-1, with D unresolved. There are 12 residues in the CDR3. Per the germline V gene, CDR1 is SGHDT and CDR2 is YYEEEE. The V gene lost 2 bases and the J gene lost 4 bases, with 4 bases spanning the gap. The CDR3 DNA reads TGTGCCAGCAGCTTAGAGTACAATGAGCAGTTCTTC. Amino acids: CASSLEYNEQFF. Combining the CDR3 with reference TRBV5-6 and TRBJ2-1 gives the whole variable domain DAGVTQSPTHLIKTRGQQVTLRCSPKSGHDTVSWYQQALGQGPQFIFQYYEEEERQRGNFPDRFSGHQFPNYSSELNVNALLLGDSALYLCASSLEYNEQFFGPGTRLTVL.

CDR3 residues: CASSLWAGTEAFF. The CDR3 DNA reads TGTGCCAGCAGTTTATGGGCGGGAACTGAAGCTTTCTTT. J is TRBJ1-1 and V is TRBV27; D is unclear. Trimming cost V 1 base and J 5 bases, with 8 bases left between them. CDR3 length: 13 residues. CDR1 and CDR2 from the germline V gene are MNHEY and SMNVEV (reference sequence).

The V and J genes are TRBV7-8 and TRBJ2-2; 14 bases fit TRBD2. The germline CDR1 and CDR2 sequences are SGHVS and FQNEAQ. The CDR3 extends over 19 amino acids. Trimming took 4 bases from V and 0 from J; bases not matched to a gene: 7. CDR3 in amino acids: CASSSSTSGRVANTGELFF. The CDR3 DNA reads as TGTGCCAGCAGCTCCTCGACTAGCGGGAGGGTAGCGAACACCGGGGAGCTGTTTTTT.

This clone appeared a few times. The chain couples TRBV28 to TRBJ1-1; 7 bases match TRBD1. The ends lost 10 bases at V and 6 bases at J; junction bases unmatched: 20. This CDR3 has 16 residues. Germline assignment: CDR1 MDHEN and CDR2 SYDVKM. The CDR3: CATLSKTRGMRAEAFF. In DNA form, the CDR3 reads TGTGCCACCCTTTCGAAGACCAGGGGGATGCGAGCTGAAGCTTTCTTT.

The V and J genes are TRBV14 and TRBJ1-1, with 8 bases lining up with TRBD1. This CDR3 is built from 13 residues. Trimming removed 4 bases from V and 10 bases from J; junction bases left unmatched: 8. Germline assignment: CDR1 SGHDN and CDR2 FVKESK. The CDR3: CASSPLGQDRAFF. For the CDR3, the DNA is TGTGCCAGCAGCCCTCTGGGACAGGACCGAGCTTTCTTT.

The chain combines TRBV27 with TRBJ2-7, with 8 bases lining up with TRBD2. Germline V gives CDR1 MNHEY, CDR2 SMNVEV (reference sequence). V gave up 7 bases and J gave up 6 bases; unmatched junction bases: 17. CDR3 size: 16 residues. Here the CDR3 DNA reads TGTGCCAGCACCCGCCCCAACGGGAGGGGGTTTCGCGAGCAGTACGTC. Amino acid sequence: CASTRPNGRGFREQYV.